These T cell receptor beta chains were read from a single sample in a study of shared clonotypes between healthy human individuals. Sequencing was performed with immunoSEQ multiplex PCR; in TCRdb, only in-frame clones are kept and a portion is missing. The data contain fewer than 1.8 million clones, approximately 98.5% of them singletons. The sample comprised naive CD4+ T cells sorted from blood. The receptors here all came from a man in his thirties or forties in good health. Both conserved end residues are part of each CDR3. Each record gives: D gene, V gene, J gene, clone size, CDR3 DNA, CDR3 protein. The D gene is left open where the match is weak. Clone sizes are given selectively: once, few, many, or a class where the clone is expanded.

d_call: NA
v_call: TRBV9
j_call: TRBJ2-2
clone_size: once
cdr3_nt: TGTGCCAGCAGCGTAGTCCAGGGAATCACCGGGGAGCTGTTTTTT
cdr3_aa: CASSVVQGITGELFF

d_call: TRBD2
v_call: TRBV11-3
j_call: TRBJ2-1
clone_size: once
cdr3_nt: TGTGCCAGCAGCTCCGGGGTAGCGGGGAACAATGAGCAGTTCTTC
cdr3_aa: CASSSGVAGNNEQFF

d_call: NA
v_call: TRBV9
j_call: TRBJ2-7
clone_size: NA
cdr3_nt: TGTGCCAGCAGCGTAGCCCATCTCGCTTTGACAGCCGAGCAGTACTTC
cdr3_aa: CASSVAHLALTAEQYF

d_call: NA
v_call: TRBV25-1
j_call: TRBJ2-1
clone_size: NA
cdr3_nt: TGTGCCAGCATCACCAGCGGCTACAATGAGCAGTTCTTC
cdr3_aa: CASITSGYNEQFF

d_call: NA
v_call: TRBV2
j_call: TRBJ1-2
clone_size: NA
cdr3_nt: TGTGCCAGCAGCGCGGATTTAGGGTCCTATGGCTACACCTTC
cdr3_aa: CASSADLGSYGYTF

d_call: NA
v_call: TRBV5-1
j_call: TRBJ2-7
clone_size: NA
cdr3_nt: TGCGCCAGCAGCTTGGAAGGGTCGGTGTATCGGTACGAGCAGTACTTC
cdr3_aa: CASSLEGSVYRYEQYF

d_call: TRBD1
v_call: TRBV19
j_call: TRBJ1-4
clone_size: NA
cdr3_nt: TGTGCCAGTAGTCCCCGACAGGGTGCAGAAAAACTGTTTTTT
cdr3_aa: CASSPRQGAEKLFF

d_call: NA
v_call: TRBV30
j_call: TRBJ2-7
clone_size: NA
cdr3_nt: TGTGCCCAAACACCGGCAGGGTTGGGCGAGCAGTACTTC
cdr3_aa: CAQTPAGLGEQYF

d_call: NA
v_call: TRBV27
j_call: TRBJ1-1
clone_size: NA
cdr3_nt: TGTGCCAGCAGTTTTCGAGTCGAGACAGCTGAAGCTTTCTTT
cdr3_aa: CASSFRVETAEAFF

d_call: NA
v_call: TRBV9
j_call: TRBJ2-3
clone_size: once
cdr3_nt: TGTGCCAGCAGCGTAGGGACCCTCACAGATACGCAGTATTTT
cdr3_aa: CASSVGTLTDTQYF

d_call: NA
v_call: TRBV5-8
j_call: TRBJ1-4
clone_size: NA
cdr3_nt: TGTGCCAGCAGTCCTAATCTCCCGGGTGAAAAACTGTTTTTT
cdr3_aa: CASSPNLPGEKLFF

d_call: NA
v_call: TRBV7-2
j_call: TRBJ2-7
clone_size: NA
cdr3_nt: TGTGCCAGCAGCTTCAGGGCTTCCCACGAGCAGTACTTC
cdr3_aa: CASSFRASHEQYF

d_call: TRBD1
v_call: TRBV7-6
j_call: TRBJ2-5
clone_size: NA
cdr3_nt: TGTGCCAGCACGAGGACAGGGGGCAGGGGAGAGACCCAGTACTTC
cdr3_aa: CASTRTGGRGETQYF

d_call: NA
v_call: TRBV28
j_call: TRBJ2-3
clone_size: NA
cdr3_nt: TGTGCCAGCACCGGGAGAAGGGCAGATACGCAGTATTTT
cdr3_aa: CASTGRRADTQYF

d_call: TRBD1
v_call: TRBV7-2
j_call: TRBJ1-4
clone_size: NA
cdr3_nt: TGTGCCAGCAGCCAGCGGGACAGGGGTAATGAAAAACTGTTTTTT
cdr3_aa: CASSQRDRGNEKLFF

d_call: NA
v_call: TRBV7-6
j_call: TRBJ1-4
clone_size: NA
cdr3_nt: TGTGCCTCGGGCCAAAAAGGGAATGAAAAACTGTTTTTT
cdr3_aa: CASGQKGNEKLFF

d_call: TRBD1
v_call: TRBV2
j_call: TRBJ1-5
clone_size: NA
cdr3_nt: TGTGCCAGCAGAGACGACAGGGGCAATCAGCCCCAGCATTTT
cdr3_aa: CASRDDRGNQPQHF

d_call: TRBD2
v_call: TRBV11-2
j_call: TRBJ2-3
clone_size: NA
cdr3_nt: TGTGCCAGCAGCCCGACACAGGGCGGGAGGGAAACAGATACGCAGTATTTT
cdr3_aa: CASSPTQGGRETDTQYF

d_call: NA
v_call: TRBV7-2
j_call: TRBJ2-7
clone_size: NA
cdr3_nt: TGTGCCAGCAGCCGGGACCCCAGCTCCTACGAGCAGTACTTC
cdr3_aa: CASSRDPSSYEQYF

d_call: NA
v_call: TRBV2
j_call: TRBJ2-7
clone_size: NA
cdr3_nt: TGTGCCAGCAGTGAAGAGTACGAGCAGTACTTC
cdr3_aa: CASSEEYEQYF

d_call: NA
v_call: TRBV5-4
j_call: TRBJ2-2
clone_size: NA
cdr3_nt: TGTGCCAGCAGCTCCAGGTCAGGGAACACCGGGGAGCTGTTTTTT
cdr3_aa: CASSSRSGNTGELFF

d_call: TRBD2
v_call: TRBV5-1
j_call: TRBJ2-7
clone_size: NA
cdr3_nt: TGCGCCAGCAGCTATGGAGCGGGAGGGCCCAGCTCCTACGAGCAGTACTTC
cdr3_aa: CASSYGAGGPSSYEQYF

d_call: NA
v_call: TRBV28
j_call: TRBJ2-3
clone_size: NA
cdr3_nt: TGTGCCAGTAGGGGAGAGGCTGAGTATACGCAGTATTTT
cdr3_aa: CASRGEAEYTQYF

d_call: TRBD1
v_call: TRBV30
j_call: TRBJ1-1
clone_size: NA
cdr3_nt: TGTGCCTGGATCAGGACAGGGGAAGAGAGGTCTGAAGCTTTCTTT
cdr3_aa: CAWIRTGEERSEAFF

d_call: NA
v_call: TRBV11-2
j_call: TRBJ2-1
clone_size: NA
cdr3_nt: TGTGCCAGCAGCTTAGCCAGAGTCGGCAATGAGCAGTTCTTC
cdr3_aa: CASSLARVGNEQFF

d_call: NA
v_call: TRBV10-3
j_call: TRBJ2-7
clone_size: NA
cdr3_nt: TGTGCCACCGCCGGGACATCCTACGAGCAGTACTTC
cdr3_aa: CATAGTSYEQYF

d_call: TRBD2
v_call: TRBV9
j_call: TRBJ2-1
clone_size: NA
cdr3_nt: TGTGCCAGCGGCGAGGCTAGCGGGAGTAATGAGCAGTTCTTC
cdr3_aa: CASGEASGSNEQFF

d_call: TRBD2
v_call: TRBV6-5
j_call: TRBJ2-1
clone_size: once
cdr3_nt: TGTGCCAGCAGTTACTCTGGGGCTAGCGGGAGCGGAGAGCAGTTCTTC
cdr3_aa: CASSYSGASGSGEQFF

d_call: NA
v_call: TRBV4-1
j_call: TRBJ2-5
clone_size: NA
cdr3_nt: TGCGCCAGCAGCCCCCCAATGGGGGAGACCCAGTACTTC
cdr3_aa: CASSPPMGETQYF

d_call: TRBD2
v_call: TRBV7-3
j_call: TRBJ2-5
clone_size: NA
cdr3_nt: TGTGCCAGCAGCTTCGGTAGCGGGGAGACCCAGTACTTC
cdr3_aa: CASSFGSGETQYF

d_call: NA
v_call: TRBV4-1
j_call: TRBJ2-7
clone_size: NA
cdr3_nt: TGCGCCAGCAGCCAAGATCAGGGCCTAGGCAACTACGAGCAGTACTTC
cdr3_aa: CASSQDQGLGNYEQYF

d_call: TRBD2
v_call: TRBV5-6
j_call: TRBJ2-1
clone_size: NA
cdr3_nt: TGTGCCAGCAGCTTGGCGGTAGCGGGGACCTACAATGAGCAGTTCTTC
cdr3_aa: CASSLAVAGTYNEQFF

d_call: NA
v_call: TRBV11-1
j_call: TRBJ2-1
clone_size: NA
cdr3_nt: TGTGCCAGCAGCTTAGCCAACACGGGGAACAATGAGCAGTTCTTC
cdr3_aa: CASSLANTGNNEQFF

d_call: NA
v_call: TRBV9
j_call: TRBJ2-5
clone_size: NA
cdr3_nt: TGTGCCAGCAGCGTAGGTGGACTTCAAGAGACCCAGTACTTC
cdr3_aa: CASSVGGLQETQYF

d_call: NA
v_call: TRBV10-2
j_call: TRBJ2-4
clone_size: NA
cdr3_nt: TGCGCCAGCTCCAGGGCCGGGGAGCCCAAAAACATTCAGTACTTC
cdr3_aa: CASSRAGEPKNIQYF

d_call: NA
v_call: TRBV2
j_call: TRBJ2-2
clone_size: NA
cdr3_nt: TGTGCCAGCAGTGAGGGGCCTCTGACCGGGGAGCTGTTTTTT
cdr3_aa: CASSEGPLTGELFF

d_call: TRBD2
v_call: TRBV2
j_call: TRBJ2-1
clone_size: NA
cdr3_nt: TGTGCCAGCCTGTCTCTGGGACTACCCTCAGTTTACAATGAGCAGTTCTTC
cdr3_aa: CASLSLGLPSVYNEQFF

d_call: TRBD2
v_call: TRBV7-2
j_call: TRBJ2-7
clone_size: once
cdr3_nt: TGTGCCAGCAGCCGACGACTAGCGGGAGGGTTCCAATACGAGCAGTACTTC
cdr3_aa: CASSRRLAGGFQYEQYF

d_call: NA
v_call: TRBV5-1
j_call: TRBJ1-1
clone_size: NA
cdr3_nt: TGCGCCAGCAGCTTGCACCCGAACACTGAAGCTTTCTTT
cdr3_aa: CASSLHPNTEAFF

d_call: NA
v_call: TRBV5-1
j_call: TRBJ1-4
clone_size: NA
cdr3_nt: TGCGCCAGCAGCTTGCTCGTAGGTGAAAATGAAAAACTGTTTTTT
cdr3_aa: CASSLLVGENEKLFF

d_call: NA
v_call: TRBV5-1
j_call: TRBJ2-7
clone_size: NA
cdr3_nt: TGCGCCAGCAGCTTGGCCCTAGGGAAGATAAACGAGCAGTACTTC
cdr3_aa: CASSLALGKINEQYF

d_call: TRBD2
v_call: TRBV28
j_call: TRBJ2-7
clone_size: NA
cdr3_nt: TGTGCCAGCAGTTTGTTCAATCCTAGCGGGGCTATTGGGTTCTACGAGCAGTACTTC
cdr3_aa: CASSLFNPSGAIGFYEQYF

d_call: NA
v_call: TRBV30
j_call: TRBJ2-7
clone_size: NA
cdr3_nt: TGTGCCTGGAGTTTCGCCCGGAGGCCCACCTACGAGCAGTACTTC
cdr3_aa: CAWSFARRPTYEQYF